Listed below are T cell receptor beta chains from one sample, sequenced in a study of T cell repertoires in cytomegalovirus infection. MiXCR, applied by TCRdb to the reads, yields one record per CDR3 protein. This sample has over 250,000 distinct CDR3 sequences, with about 26% found just once. The sequencing input was PBMCs. The receptors come from a human donor in good health (CMV status not recorded). Some clones in this sample may be carry-over from other donors' samples. Both conserved end residues are part of each CDR3. A D gene is named only where the DNA matches it firmly. Clone size is stated in some rows and not others, as once, few, many or a class when expanded.

>TRBD2|-|TRBJ2-1|TRBV5-6
CASSRTSGGNYNEQFF
TGTGCCAGCAGCCGGACTAGCGGGGGCAACTACAATGAGCAGTTCTTC
>-|-|TRBJ2-7|TRBV20-1
CSAGYPHRPTYEQYF
TGCAGTGCTGGTTACCCGCACCGCCCTACCTACGAGCAGTACTTC
>-|few|TRBJ2-7|TRBV28
CASSSRTPSYEQYF
TGTGCCAGCAGTTCACGGACACCCTCCTACGAGCAGTACTTC
>TRBD1|-|TRBJ2-5|TRBV27
CASSFSGTGGFETQYF
TGTGCCAGCAGTTTCTCCGGGACAGGGGGCTTTGAGACCCAGTACTTC
>-|many|TRBJ1-5|TRBV6-2/TRBV6-3
CASSWVKQEYSNQPQHF
TGTGCCAGCAGTTGGGTAAAACAGGAGTATAGCAATCAGCCCCAGCATTTT
>TRBD2|-|TRBJ2-1|TRBV10-3
CAISGGRTGGPGSNEQFF
TGTGCCATCAGTGGAGGTCGAACGGGAGGGCCCGGGAGCAATGAGCAGTTCTTC
>-|-|TRBJ2-2|TRBV27
CASSLRGGGAELFF
TGTGCCAGCAGTTTGCGTGGGGGAGGCGCGGAGCTGTTTTTT
>TRBD2|-|TRBJ2-1|TRBV15
CATSSSLAGVQEQFF
TGTGCCACCAGCAGTTCGCTAGCGGGAGTGCAGGAGCAGTTCTTC
>-|-|TRBJ2-1|TRBV5-6
CASTLGPNNEQFF
TGTGCCAGCACCCTGGGACCAAACAATGAGCAGTTCTTC
>-|few|TRBJ2-3|TRBV30
CAWTGTDTQYF
TGTGCCTGGACAGGGACAGATACGCAGTATTTT
>TRBD2|many|TRBJ2-1|TRBV24-1
CATSDLIAGGYNEQFF
TGTGCCACCAGTGATTTAATAGCGGGAGGTTACAATGAGCAGTTCTTC
>-|-|TRBJ2-5|TRBV10-3
CAISESEETQYF
TGTGCCATCAGTGAGTCAGAAGAGACCCAGTACTTC
>TRBD2|few|TRBJ2-2|TRBV4-3
CASSQELAGGPGGELFF
TGCGCCAGCAGCCAAGAATTAGCGGGAGGGCCGGGCGGGGAGCTGTTTTTT
>TRBD2|-|TRBJ2-7|TRBV6-5
CASSSLAGGGNEQYF
TGTGCCAGCAGTTCCCTAGCGGGAGGAGGCAACGAGCAGTACTTC
>-|few|TRBJ1-4|TRBV7-3
CASSLQGPATNEKLFF
TGTGCCAGCAGCCTCCAGGGGCCTGCAACTAATGAAAAACTGTTTTTT
>-|-|TRBJ2-5|TRBV20-1
CSATGQWETQYF
TGCAGTGCTACCGGACAGTGGGAGACCCAGTACTTC
>-|-|TRBJ2-5|TRBV7-9
CASRNPPPAQETQYF
TGTGCCAGCAGGAACCCCCCTCCGGCCCAAGAGACCCAGTACTTC
>-|many|TRBJ2-3|TRBV7-2
CASSPRLASDTQYF
TGTGCCAGCAGCCCCCGCCTAGCGTCAGATACGCAGTATTTT
>-|many|TRBJ1-1|TRBV6-2/TRBV6-3
CASSYRAGGAFF
TGTGCCAGCAGTTACAGGGCAGGAGGGGCTTTCTTT
>TRBD1|few|TRBJ2-7|TRBV7-9
CASSPDRSVYEQYF
TGTGCCAGCAGCCCGGACAGGAGCGTCTACGAGCAGTACTTC
>TRBD2|many|TRBJ2-3|TRBV5-6
CASSLGLAGTDTQYF
TGTGCCAGCAGCTTAGGACTAGCAGGCACAGATACGCAGTATTTT
>TRBD2|few|TRBJ2-1|TRBV28
CASSPVAGVPNEQFF
TGTGCCAGCAGCCCTGTAGCGGGAGTGCCCAATGAGCAGTTCTTC
>-|many|TRBJ2-1|TRBV24-1
CATSDPRHLYNEQFF
TGTGCCACCAGTGACCCCCGGCACTTGTACAATGAGCAGTTCTTC
>TRBD2|-|TRBJ2-1|TRBV20-1
CSAWGLAGNEQFF
TGCAGTGCCTGGGGGTTAGCGGGAAATGAGCAGTTCTTC
>-|-|TRBJ1-5|TRBV27
CASSPYYSNQPQHF
TGTGCCAGCAGTCCCTACTATAGCAATCAGCCCCAGCATTTT
>-|-|TRBJ2-7|TRBV20-1
CSAGETGTSYEQYF
TGCAGTGCTGGGGAAACAGGGACTTCCTACGAGCAGTACTTC
>-|few|TRBJ1-3|TRBV12-3/TRBV12-4
CASSYGETGNTIYF
TGTGCCAGCAGTTATGGGGAGACTGGAAACACCATATATTTT
>TRBD2|many|TRBJ2-3|TRBV6-1
CASIESQRDSTDTQYF
TGTGCCAGCATAGAGTCGCAGCGGGATAGCACAGATACGCAGTATTTT
>TRBD2|few|TRBJ2-7|TRBV5-1
CASSSGLAGNEQYF
TGCGCCAGCAGCTCGGGACTAGCGGGGAATGAGCAGTACTTC
>-|-|TRBJ2-7|TRBV6-6
CASSYRDTAYEQYF
TGTGCCAGCAGTTACCGGGACACTGCCTACGAGCAGTACTTC
>-|many|TRBJ1-2|TRBV7-2
CASSLAVTDRLHGYTF
TGTGCCAGCAGCTTAGCCGTGACGGATCGCCTACATGGCTACACCTTC
>-|-|TRBJ2-3|TRBV7-2
CASSNRAMSTDTQYF
TGTGCCAGCAGCAACCGGGCGATGAGCACAGATACGCAGTATTTT
>-|few|TRBJ1-3|TRBV7-9
CASSPNPGNTIYF
TGTGCCAGCAGCCCAAATCCTGGAAACACCATATATTTT
>-|-|TRBJ1-2|TRBV27
CASSLTTERLYGYTF
TGTGCCAGCAGTCTAACGACAGAACGGCTATATGGCTACACCTTC
>-|few|TRBJ2-3|TRBV7-2
CASSLWETDTQYF
TGTGCCAGCAGCTTATGGGAAACAGATACGCAGTATTTT
>TRBD2|many|TRBJ2-7|TRBV7-2
CASSLIVARELYEQYF
TGTGCCAGCAGCTTAATTGTAGCGCGGGAGTTGTACGAGCAGTACTTC
>-|many|TRBJ1-1|TRBV7-2
CASSLAGGRTEAFF
TGTGCCAGCAGCTTAGCGGGGGGCAGGACTGAAGCTTTCTTT
>-|-|TRBJ2-7|TRBV7-9
CASSLARAGATYEQYF
TGTGCCAGCAGCTTAGCGCGGGCAGGAGCCACCTACGAGCAGTACTTC
>TRBD1|-|TRBJ1-1|TRBV28
CASNSHRQGALNTEAFF
TGTGCCAGCAATAGCCATCGACAGGGGGCATTGAACACTGAAGCTTTCTTT
>TRBD1|-|TRBJ1-2|TRBV20-1
CSAWDSYGYTF
TGCAGTGCCTGGGACAGCTATGGCTACACCTTC
>TRBD1|many|TRBJ1-5|TRBV7-2
CASSQVQGQGILPQHF
TGTGCCAGCAGCCAGGTCCAGGGACAGGGGATCTTGCCCCAGCATTTT
>TRBD1|many|TRBJ2-5|TRBV19
CASSIRGQGRQETQYF
TGTGCCAGTAGTATTCGAGGACAGGGCCGACAAGAGACCCAGTACTTC
>-|few|TRBJ1-6|TRBV6-6
CASMPINLAPLHF
TGTGCCAGCATGCCCATCAATTTGGCACCCCTCCACTTT
>TRBD1|few|TRBJ1-2|TRBV6-5
CASSFAGTGLSNYGYTF
TGTGCCAGCAGTTTCGCCGGGACAGGATTATCTAACTATGGCTACACCTTC